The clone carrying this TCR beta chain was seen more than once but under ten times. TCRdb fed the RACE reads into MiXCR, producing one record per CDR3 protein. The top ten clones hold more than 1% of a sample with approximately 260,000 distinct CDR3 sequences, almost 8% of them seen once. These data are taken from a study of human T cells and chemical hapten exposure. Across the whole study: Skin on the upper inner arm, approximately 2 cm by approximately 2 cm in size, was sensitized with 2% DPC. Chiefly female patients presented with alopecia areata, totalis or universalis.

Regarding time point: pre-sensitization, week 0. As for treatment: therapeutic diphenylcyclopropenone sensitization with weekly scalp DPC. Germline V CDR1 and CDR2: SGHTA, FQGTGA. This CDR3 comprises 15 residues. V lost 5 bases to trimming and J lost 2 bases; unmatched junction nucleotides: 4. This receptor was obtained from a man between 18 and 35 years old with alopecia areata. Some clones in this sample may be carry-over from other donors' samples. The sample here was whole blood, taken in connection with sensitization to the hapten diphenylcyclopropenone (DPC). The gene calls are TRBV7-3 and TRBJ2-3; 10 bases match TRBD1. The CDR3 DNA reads TGTGCCAGCAGCCGACAGGGGGCAGACACAGATACGCAGTATTTT. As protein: CASSRQGADTDTQYF. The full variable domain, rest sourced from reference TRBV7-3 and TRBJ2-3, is GAGVSQTPSNKVTEKGKYVELRCDPISGHTALYWYRQSLGQGPEFLIYFQGTGAADDSGLPNDRFFAVRPEGSVSTLKIQRTERGDSAVYLCASSRQGADTDTQYFGPGTRLTVL.